This T cell receptor beta chain was sequenced in a study of T cell responses to AZD1222 COVID-19 vaccine. This CDR3 is built from 15 residues. With 4 bases clipped from V and 4 bases from J, the junction kept 5 bases outside the gene matches. Germline V gives CDR1 LNHDA, CDR2 SQIVND (reference sequence). Method: immunoSEQ multiplex PCR; TCRdb's copy keeps in-frame clones and lacks some. The table lists just over 150,000 clones, approximately 91% of them singletons. About this clone: Other DNA variants within this sample encode the same CDR3.

This chain links TRBV19 with TRBJ1-5; 9 nucleotides align to TRBD1. Sequencing used peripheral blood, obtained 28 days after the second AZD1222 dose. The source of this sequence is an adult who received the AZD1222 COVID-19 vaccine. The CDR3 region is CASSTTTGGNQPQHF. CDR3 sequence (DNA): TGTGCCAGTAGTACTACGACAGGGGGTAATCAGCCCCAGCATTTT.